This T cell receptor (beta chain) is drawn from a study of spatial heterogeneity in lung cancer. Study as a whole: There were approximately 69 donors, all of them untreated patients with early-stage non-small cell lung cancer. Sequencing covered available follow-up PBMC samples collected a median of about two years after resection. Beta-chain sequences were consistently detected more often than alpha-chain sequences. Study observations and caveats: At resection, ubiquitous expanded tumor TCRs appeared in blood more than at follow-up.

This clonotype has just a few counts. As yet, its antigen is unknown. Germline V gene data show CDR1 as ENHRY and CDR2 as SYGVKD. The CDR3 totals 16 residues. V trimming: 2 bases; J trimming: 6 bases; junction bases outside the gene matches: 1. Specified time point: blood at routine non-recurrence follow-up after resection. Unsorted tumor, nontumor lung tissue or cryopreserved PBMC supplied the whole RNA. TCRdb passed the 5' RACE reads through MiXCR, listing each CDR3 protein once. The table lists under 30,000 distinct CDR3 sequences, roughly 6% of them singletons, with more than 20% in the top ten. The clonotype comes from a male donor with early-stage non-small cell lung cancer. The chain employs TRBV10-3 and TRBJ2-1; 16 nucleotides match TRBD2. The sample was PBMCs, taken at follow-up. The CDR3 DNA follows: TGTGCCATCAGTGAGGGGACTAGCGGGAGGGGCAATGAGCAGTTCTTC. Protein product: CAISEGTSGRGNEQFF.